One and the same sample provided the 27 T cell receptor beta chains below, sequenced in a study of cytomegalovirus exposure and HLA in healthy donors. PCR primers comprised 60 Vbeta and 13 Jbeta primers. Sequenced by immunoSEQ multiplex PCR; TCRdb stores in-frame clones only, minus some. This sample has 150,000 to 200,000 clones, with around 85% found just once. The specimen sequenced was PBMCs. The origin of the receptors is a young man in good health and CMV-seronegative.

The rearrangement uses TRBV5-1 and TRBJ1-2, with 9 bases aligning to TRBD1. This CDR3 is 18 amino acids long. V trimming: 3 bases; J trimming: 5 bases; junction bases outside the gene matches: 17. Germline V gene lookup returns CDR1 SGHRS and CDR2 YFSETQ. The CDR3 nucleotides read TGCGCCAGCAGCTCGCGCTCCGCCCCGGGACAGGGTGGGTATGGCTACACCTTC. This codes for CASSSRSAPGQGGYGYTF. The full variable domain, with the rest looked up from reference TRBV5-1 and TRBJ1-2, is KAGVTQTPRYLIKTRGQQVTLSCSPISGHRSVSWYQQTPGQGLQFLFEYFSETQRNKGNFPGRFSGRQFSNSRSEMNVSTLELGDSALYLCASSSRSAPGQGGYGYTFGSGTRLTVV.

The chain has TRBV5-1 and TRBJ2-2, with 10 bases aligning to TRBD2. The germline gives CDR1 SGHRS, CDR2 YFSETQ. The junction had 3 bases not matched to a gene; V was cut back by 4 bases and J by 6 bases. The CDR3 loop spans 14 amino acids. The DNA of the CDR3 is TGCGCCAGCAGCCCTAGCGGGGGAGCCGGGGAGCTGTTTTTT. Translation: CASSPSGGAGELFF.

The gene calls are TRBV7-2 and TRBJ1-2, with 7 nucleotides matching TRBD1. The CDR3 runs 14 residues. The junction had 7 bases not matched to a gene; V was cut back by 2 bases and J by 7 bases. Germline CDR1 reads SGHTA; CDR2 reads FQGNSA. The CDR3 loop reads CASSLKFTGAGYTF. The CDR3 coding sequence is TGTGCCAGCAGCTTAAAGTTCACAGGGGCTGGCTACACCTTC.

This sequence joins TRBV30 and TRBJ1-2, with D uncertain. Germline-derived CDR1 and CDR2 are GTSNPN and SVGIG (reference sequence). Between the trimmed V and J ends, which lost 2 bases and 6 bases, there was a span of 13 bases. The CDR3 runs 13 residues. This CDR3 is CAWSRRVVDGYTF. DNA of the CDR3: TGTGCCTGGAGTCGGAGGGTAGTAGATGGCTACACCTTC.

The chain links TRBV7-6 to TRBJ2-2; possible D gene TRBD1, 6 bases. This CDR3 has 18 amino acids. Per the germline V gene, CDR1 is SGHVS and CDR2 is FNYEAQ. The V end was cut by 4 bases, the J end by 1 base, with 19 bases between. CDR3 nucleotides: TGTGCCAGCAGCTCACACGCCGCCGGGACACGGAACACCGGGGAGCTGTTTTTT. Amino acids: CASSSHAAGTRNTGELFF.

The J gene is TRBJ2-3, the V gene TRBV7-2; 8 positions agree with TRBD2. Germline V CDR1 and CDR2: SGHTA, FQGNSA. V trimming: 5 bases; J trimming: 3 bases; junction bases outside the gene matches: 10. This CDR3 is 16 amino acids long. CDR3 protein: CASSPRGGGWTDTQYF. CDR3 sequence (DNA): TGTGCCAGCAGCCCACGGGGCGGGGGGTGGACAGATACGCAGTATTTT.

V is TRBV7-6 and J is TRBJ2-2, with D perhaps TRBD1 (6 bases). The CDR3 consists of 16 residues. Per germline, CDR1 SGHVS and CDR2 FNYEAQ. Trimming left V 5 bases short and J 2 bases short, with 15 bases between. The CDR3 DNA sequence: TGTGCCAGCAGCCACACAGGGTTCGGAAACACCGGGGAGCTGTTTTTT. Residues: CASSHTGFGNTGELFF. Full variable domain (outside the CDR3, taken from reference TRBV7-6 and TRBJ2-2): GAGVSQSPRYKVTKRGQDVALRCDPISGHVSLYWYRQALGQGPEFLTYFNYEAQQDKSGLPNDRFSAERPEGSISTLTIQRTEQRDSAMYRCASSHTGFGNTGELFFGEGSRLTVL.

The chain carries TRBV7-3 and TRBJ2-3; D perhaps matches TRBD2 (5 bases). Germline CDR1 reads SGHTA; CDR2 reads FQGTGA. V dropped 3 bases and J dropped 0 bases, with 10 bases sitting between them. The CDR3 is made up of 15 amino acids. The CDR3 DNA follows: TGTGCCAGCAGCTTGGGTAGCGCTAGCACAGATACGCAGTATTTT. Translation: CASSLGSASTDTQYF.

The DNA for the CDR3 is TGTGCCAGCAGTTACGGACTGGGCCACGAGAACACTGAAGCTTTCTTT. Translation: CASSYGLGHENTEAFF. The rearrangement uses TRBV6-6 and TRBJ1-1; D unresolved. Germline values: CDR1 MNHNY, CDR2 SVGAGI (reference sequence). CDR3 length: 16 residues. V was pared by 2 bases and J by 1 base, with 14 bases between.

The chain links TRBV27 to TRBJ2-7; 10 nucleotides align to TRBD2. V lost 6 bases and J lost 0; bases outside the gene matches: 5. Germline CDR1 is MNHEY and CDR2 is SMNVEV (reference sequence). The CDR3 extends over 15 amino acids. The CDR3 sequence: CASRLAGGSSYEQYF. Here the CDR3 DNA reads TGTGCCAGCAGGTTAGCGGGAGGAAGCTCCTACGAGCAGTACTTC.

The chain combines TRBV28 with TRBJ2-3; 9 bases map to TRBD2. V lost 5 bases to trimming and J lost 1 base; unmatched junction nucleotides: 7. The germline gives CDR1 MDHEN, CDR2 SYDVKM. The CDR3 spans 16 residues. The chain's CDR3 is CASSESGRRGTDTQYF. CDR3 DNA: TGTGCCAGCAGTGAGAGCGGGAGGAGGGGCACAGATACGCAGTATTTT. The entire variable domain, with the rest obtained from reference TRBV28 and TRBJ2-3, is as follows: DVKVTQSSRYLVKRTGEKVFLECVQDMDHENMFWYRQDPGLGLRLIYFSYDVKMKEKGDIPEGYSVSREKKERFSLILESASTNQTSMYLCASSESGRRGTDTQYFGPGTRLTVL.

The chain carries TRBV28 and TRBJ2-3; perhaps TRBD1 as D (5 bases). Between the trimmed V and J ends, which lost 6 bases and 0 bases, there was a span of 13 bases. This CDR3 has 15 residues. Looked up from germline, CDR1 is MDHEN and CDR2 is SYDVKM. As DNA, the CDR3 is TGTGCCAGCAGGCCAGGGTTCGCTAGCACAGATACGCAGTATTTT. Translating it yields CASRPGFASTDTQYF.

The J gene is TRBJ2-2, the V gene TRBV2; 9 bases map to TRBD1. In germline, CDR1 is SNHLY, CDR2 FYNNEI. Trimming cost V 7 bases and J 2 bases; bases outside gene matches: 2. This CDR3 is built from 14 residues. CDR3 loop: CASKGQGNTGELFF. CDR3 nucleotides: TGTGCCAGCAAGGGACAGGGAAACACCGGGGAGCTGTTTTTT.

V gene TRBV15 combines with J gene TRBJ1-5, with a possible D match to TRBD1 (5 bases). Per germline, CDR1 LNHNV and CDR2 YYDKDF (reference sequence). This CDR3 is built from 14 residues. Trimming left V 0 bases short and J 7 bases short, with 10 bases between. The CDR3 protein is CATSRDKGNQPQHF. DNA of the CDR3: TGTGCCACCAGCAGAGATAAGGGGAACCAGCCCCAGCATTTT.

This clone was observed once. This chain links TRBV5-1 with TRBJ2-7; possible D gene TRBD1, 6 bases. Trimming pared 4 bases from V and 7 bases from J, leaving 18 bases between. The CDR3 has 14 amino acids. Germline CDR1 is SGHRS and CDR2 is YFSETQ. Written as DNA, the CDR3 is TGCGCCAGCAGCATCCCGGACGACAGGAAGGAGCAGTACTTC. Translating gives CASSIPDDRKEQYF.

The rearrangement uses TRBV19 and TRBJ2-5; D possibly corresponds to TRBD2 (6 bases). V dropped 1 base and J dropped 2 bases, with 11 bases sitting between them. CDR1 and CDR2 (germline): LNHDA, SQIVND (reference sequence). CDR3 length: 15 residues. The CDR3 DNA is TGTGCCAGTAGTATAGGCGGGGCAGTACAAGAGACCCAGTACTTC. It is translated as CASSIGGAVQETQYF.

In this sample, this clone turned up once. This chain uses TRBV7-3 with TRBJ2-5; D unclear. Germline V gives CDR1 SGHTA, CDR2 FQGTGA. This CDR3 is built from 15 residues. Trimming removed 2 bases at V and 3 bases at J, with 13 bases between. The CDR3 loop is CASSLVPGPEETQYF. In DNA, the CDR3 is TGTGCCAGCAGCTTAGTCCCAGGCCCAGAAGAGACCCAGTACTTC.

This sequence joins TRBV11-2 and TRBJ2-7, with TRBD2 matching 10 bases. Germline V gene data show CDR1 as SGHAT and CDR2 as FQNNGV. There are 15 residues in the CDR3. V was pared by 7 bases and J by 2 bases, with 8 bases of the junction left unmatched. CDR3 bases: TGTGCCAGCAACCATCGACTAGCGGGTACCTACGAGCAGTACTTC. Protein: CASNHRLAGTYEQYF.

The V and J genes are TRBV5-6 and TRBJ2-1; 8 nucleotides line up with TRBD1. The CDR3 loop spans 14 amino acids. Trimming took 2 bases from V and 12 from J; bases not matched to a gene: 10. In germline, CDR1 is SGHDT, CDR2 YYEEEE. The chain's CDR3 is CASSFGGQGLGQFF. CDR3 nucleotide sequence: TGTGCCAGCAGCTTTGGCGGACAGGGATTAGGGCAGTTCTTC.

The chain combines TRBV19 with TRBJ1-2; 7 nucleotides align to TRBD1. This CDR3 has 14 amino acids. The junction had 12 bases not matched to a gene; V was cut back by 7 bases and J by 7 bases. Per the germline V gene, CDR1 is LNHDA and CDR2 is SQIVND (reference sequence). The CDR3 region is CASTRRGQTGGYTF. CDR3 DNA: TGTGCCAGTACCCGAAGGGGACAGACGGGTGGCTACACCTTC.

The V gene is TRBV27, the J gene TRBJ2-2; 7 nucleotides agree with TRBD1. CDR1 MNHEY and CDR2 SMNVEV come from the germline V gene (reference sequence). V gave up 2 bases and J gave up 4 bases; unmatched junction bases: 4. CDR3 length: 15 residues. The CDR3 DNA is TGTGCCAGCAGTTTACTCAGGGGGAGCACCGGGGAGCTGTTTTTT. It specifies CASSLLRGSTGELFF.

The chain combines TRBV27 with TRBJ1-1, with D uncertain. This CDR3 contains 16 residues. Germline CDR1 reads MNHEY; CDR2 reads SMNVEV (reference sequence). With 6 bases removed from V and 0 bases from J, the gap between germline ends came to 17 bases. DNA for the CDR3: TGTGCCAGCAGGCGTCAGGCGGGCCTCATGAACACTGAAGCTTTCTTT. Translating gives CASRRQAGLMNTEAFF.

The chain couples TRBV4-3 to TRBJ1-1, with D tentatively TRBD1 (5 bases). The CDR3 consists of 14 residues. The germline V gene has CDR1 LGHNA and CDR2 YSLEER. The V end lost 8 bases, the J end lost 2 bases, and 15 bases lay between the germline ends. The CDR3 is CASRADSPNTEAFF. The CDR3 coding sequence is TGCGCCAGCCGGGCCGACAGCCCAAACACTGAAGCTTTCTTT.

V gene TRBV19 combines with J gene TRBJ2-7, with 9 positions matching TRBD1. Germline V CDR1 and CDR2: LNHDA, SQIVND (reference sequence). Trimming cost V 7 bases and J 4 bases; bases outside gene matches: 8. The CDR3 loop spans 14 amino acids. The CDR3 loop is CASKQGQGFYEQYF. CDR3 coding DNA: TGTGCCAGTAAGCAAGGACAGGGGTTTTACGAGCAGTACTTC.

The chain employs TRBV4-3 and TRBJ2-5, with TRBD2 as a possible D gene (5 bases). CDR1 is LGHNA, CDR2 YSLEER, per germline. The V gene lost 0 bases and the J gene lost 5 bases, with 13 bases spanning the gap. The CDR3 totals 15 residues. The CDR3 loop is CASSQDLRASETQYF. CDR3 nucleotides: TGCGCCAGCAGCCAAGATTTGAGGGCATCGGAGACCCAGTACTTC.

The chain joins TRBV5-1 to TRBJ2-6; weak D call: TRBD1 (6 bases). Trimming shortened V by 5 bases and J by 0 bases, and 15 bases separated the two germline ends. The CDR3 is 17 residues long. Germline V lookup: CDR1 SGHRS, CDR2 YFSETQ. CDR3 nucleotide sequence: TGCGCCAGCAGGCAGGGGATCAGTGACTCTGGGGCCAACGTCCTGACTTTC. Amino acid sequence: CASRQGISDSGANVLTF.

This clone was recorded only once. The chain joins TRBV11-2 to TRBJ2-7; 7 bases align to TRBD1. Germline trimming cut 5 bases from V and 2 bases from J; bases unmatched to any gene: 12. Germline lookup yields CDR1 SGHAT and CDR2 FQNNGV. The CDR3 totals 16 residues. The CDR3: CASSLYIRGRTYEQYF. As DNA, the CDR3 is TGTGCCAGCAGCCTATACATCAGGGGGAGAACCTACGAGCAGTACTTC.